The sequence of this TCR beta chain was determined in a study of OX40 agonist ivuxolimab in advanced cancers. In the study overall: It was ivuxolimab, an agonistic anti-OX40 (CD134) antibody, that patients were treated with.

The assay was immunoSEQ multiplex PCR, and TCRdb's table has in-frame clones only and misses some. The sample lists 100,000 or so clones, approximately 90% occurring once. This clone has more than one count but fewer than ten. The TCR was taken from an adult with an advanced solid tumor such as melanoma, head and neck, liver or kidney cancer. Sample: CD4+ or CD8+ T cells sorted from blood, taken in a trial of the OX40 agonist ivuxolimab.

This CDR3 reads CASTGTMNTEAFF. CDR3 sequence (DNA): TGTGCCAGCACCGGGACAATGAACACTGAAGCTTTCTTT. The chain is built from TRBV28 and TRBJ1-1; a weak D match, TRBD1 (6 bases). The CDR3 totals 13 residues. Trimming left V 7 bases short and J 0 bases short, with 9 bases between. Germline values: CDR1 MDHEN, CDR2 SYDVKM. The full variable domain, completed using reference TRBV28 and TRBJ1-1, is DVKVTQSSRYLVKRTGEKVFLECVQDMDHENMFWYRQDPGLGLRLIYFSYDVKMKEKGDIPEGYSVSREKKERFSLILESASTNQTSMYLCASTGTMNTEAFFGQGTRLTVV.